This section outlines one T cell receptor beta chain sequence together with its context. This clone occurred a few times. Its cognate antigen has yet to be identified. No clone much larger than this one lies a single base away; base qualities are absent. This specimen comes from a study of shared clonotypes between healthy human individuals (dated by TCRdb to about 2020). With respect to the entire study: Two women and a few men aged 18 to 49 years were included in the cohort. For each donor, CD4 naive and CD4 memory were each given three plates, CD8 naive was given two plates, and CD8 memory was given one plate. Each donor's leukapheresis produced roughly between about 0.8 and 10 billion PBMCs. To estimate repertoire size and how much clonotype sharing occurs between individuals, the study deeply sequenced the blood TCR repertoires of five or six healthy adults. Different laboratories and diverse techniques were used to prepare libraries and sequence TCR repertoires, to increase sequencing depth and limit assay-specific biases.

Overall study outcomes, separate from this receptor: Sampling was limited to blood, and TCR repertoires in tissue likely differ from TCR repertoires in blood. Even with the large sequencing depth, rarefaction of the sorted-subset datasets indicated that sequencing was incomplete. Larger estimated clonotype richness was generally found for naive subsets than for memory subsets. Pairwise subsampling indicated that sequencing depth was expected to affect the degree of clonotype sharing among donors. The genetic and exposure-history diversity represented was limited by the small number of donors. About 4.5% of naive CD4, 3.5% of naive CD8, roughly 2.4% of memory CD4, and approximately 0.4% of memory CD8 clonotypes were shared across four donors. Compared with non-shared clonotypes, the clonotypes found in all four sorted-subset donors had higher generation probabilities.

For CDR1 and CDR2, the germline V gene (reference sequence) lists LNHDA and SQIVND. Trimming takes 3 bases from V and 0 bases from J, and the germline ends sit 5 bases apart. The CDR3 starts with the cysteine, ends with the phenylalanine, and has 14 residues. Left in the record is the CDR3 DNA by itself, 42 bases read in frame from the first base. CD8 naive samples consisted of CD45RO-negative cells that were positively selected for CCR7, yielding a CD45RA+CCR7+ population without TemRA cells. Healthy HIV-negative adults with no recently reported acute infections or vaccinations were included as donors. Every donor was a Caucasian adult residing in Nashville, Tennessee, USA. Blood was obtained by leukapheresis, after which PBMCs were separated by Ficoll-Histopaque density gradient centrifugation and cryopreserved in liquid nitrogen vapor phase. Analytical flow cytometry was used to check the purity and quantity of every magnetically sorted T cell population. Genomic DNA was isolated from every sorted fraction and measured by UV absorbance on a Nanodrop 2000c.

TCR CDR3 regions were amplified from genomic DNA by multiplex PCR using the deep immunoSEQ assay. Extracted genomic DNA from each cell subset was spread evenly across all wells of several immunoSEQ 96-well plates, with each plate serving as a replicate. Each replicate PCR for sorted subsets received roughly 0.2 ug genomic DNA, equal to about 29,000 T cell genomes. The purified libraries were quantified using a Qubit 3.0 fluorometer, sized with a Bioanalyzer 2100, and then quantified again using the KAPA Library Quantification kit. A separate single-read 150-cycle Illumina NextSeq 550 flow cell was used to sequence each immunoSEQ 96-well plate. The source study handled its data this way. Because the immunoSEQ output included only junctional sequences and no quality scores, the filtering could not be the same as the filtering used for full-length reads. Sequences were annotated with PyIR, a Python wrapper for IgBLAST v1.9, using IMGT germline references to assign V/J genes and CDR3. Reads with weak V/J assignments (E-value above 1e-6), missing CDR3, stop codons, out-of-frame junctions, or ambiguous translated residues were removed. A V3J clonotype was defined by an identical inferred V gene, J gene, and CDR3 amino acid sequence. To compute the percentage overlap between repertoires, the number of shared unique clonotypes was divided by the size of the smaller repertoire. Repertoire richness was assessed with RTK rarefaction, the Chao1 estimator, and Recon v2.1 estimates of unobserved clonotypes. For all TCRbeta clonotypes obtained by the gDNA method from a few donors, generation probabilities were computed with OLGA. In TCRdb, the immuneACCESS table is reduced to in-frame sequences with V and J assigned. These tables do not hold every clone; where another copy was compared, an unresolved V gene accounts for under half, and the others remain unexplained. D and trimming come from the DNA, and the V and J calls and clone size come from that table. This sample lists around 620,000 clones; about 95% were detected once. Of the sample, over 0.095% is held by the ten largest clones.

The specimen sequenced was naive CD8+ T cells sorted from blood. The cell subset or site label on this specimen signifies: CD45RA+CCR7+. The clonotype originates from a woman aged 30 to 39 in good health. Recombination connected TRBV19 to TRBJ1-4; the D segment cannot be called with confidence. The CDR3 in this case is CASSIFSTNEKLFF. The DNA reads TGTGCCAGTAGTATCTTTTCAACTAATGAAAAACTGTTTTTT.